The 29 T cell receptor beta chains listed next were all sequenced from one sample in a study of T cells in Graves' hyperthyroidism and ophthalmopathy. RNA transcripts yielded amplified TCR beta CDR3 regions. The study used the HTBI primer set for a first-round RT-PCR of the TCR CDR3. Each CDR3 protein is one row after TCRdb ran MiXCR on the multiplex PCR reads. This sample has under 350,000 distinct CDR3 sequences, with 17% found just once. The sample consisted of blood. The receptors originated from a woman in her sixties or seventies with Graves' ophthalmopathy.

This clonotype was recorded at least ten times. The chain combines TRBV7-2 with TRBJ1-2; no clear D. This CDR3 spans 14 amino acids. From germline, CDR1 is SGHTA and CDR2 FQGNSA. V shed 3 bases and J shed 6 bases, with 14 bases lying between them. CDR3: CASSFHTGYDGYTF. CDR3 bases: TGTGCCAGCAGCTTCCACACGGGGTACGATGGCTACACCTTC. Drawing the rest from reference TRBV7-2 and TRBJ1-2, the complete variable domain is GAGVSQSPSNKVTEKGKDVELRCDPISGHTALYWYRQSLGQGLEFLIYFQGNSAPDKSGLPSDRFSAERTGGSVSTLTIQRTQQEDSAVYLCASSFHTGYDGYTFGSGTRLTVV.

This clonotype appeared a few times. V usage is TRBV6-1 and J usage is TRBJ1-2, with 7 bases lining up with TRBD1. Germline loops: CDR1 MNHNS, CDR2 SASEGT. The J segment lost 5 bases and the V segment lost 5 bases, leaving 8 bases of the junction unmatched. This CDR3 spans 14 amino acids. CDR3 loop: CASSSHRGEYGYTF. The CDR3 DNA reads TGTGCCAGCAGTTCCCACAGGGGAGAGTATGGCTACACCTTC.

V gene TRBV28 combines with J gene TRBJ2-1, with D tentatively TRBD2 (5 bases). Germline CDR1 reads MDHEN; CDR2 reads SYDVKM. Trimming left V 3 bases short and J 4 bases short, with 13 bases between. This CDR3 contains 15 residues. The CDR3 region has the DNA TGTGCCAGCAGTTTGTTCGGACGGGGATACAATGAGCAGTTCTTC. Protein: CASSLFGRGYNEQFF.

A note on this clonotype: It may be a read error: a sequence one base away is much more abundant. The chain has TRBV20-1 and TRBJ2-7, with unresolved D. This CDR3 is 10 amino acids long. Germline values: CDR1 DFQATT, CDR2 SNEGSKA (reference sequence). The CDR3 loop reads CGALNDEQYF. CDR3 DNA: TGCGGTGCTTTAAATGACGAGCAGTACTTC.

The sample holds a few counts of this clonotype. The V call is TRBV20-1, the J call TRBJ1-2; 9 bases map to TRBD1. CDR1 and CDR2 (germline): DFQATT, SNEGSKA (reference sequence). Trimming at V came to 6 bases and at J to 8 bases, leaving 10 bases not matched to a gene. This CDR3 has 13 residues. Here the CDR3 DNA reads TGCAGTGCGGAAACAGGGGGCGCCGGGGGCTACACCTTC. Its protein is CSAETGGAGGYTF.

The V call is TRBV29-1, the J call TRBJ2-5; D might be TRBD1 (6 bases). With 7 bases removed from V and 5 bases from J, the gap between germline ends came to 17 bases. Germline values: CDR1 SQVTM, CDR2 ANQGSEA. The CDR3 covers 13 residues. DNA for the CDR3: TGCAGCGCCCTAGGGGGTTTGGGGGAGACCCAGTACTTC. Its translation is CSALGGLGETQYF.

This chain links TRBV18 with TRBJ1-4; D remains unclear. Germline CDR1 is KGHSH and CDR2 is LQKENI. This CDR3 comprises 15 residues. V lost 3 bases to trimming and J lost 4 bases, with 12 bases between them. The CDR3 region has the DNA TGTGCCAGCTCACCGTCGGGCGGGGATAATGAAAAACTGTTTTTT. Translating gives CASSPSGGDNEKLFF.

This clonotype was found many times. This sequence joins TRBV12-3 or TRBV12-4 and TRBJ2-3; 8 bases are a match to TRBD1. Trimming cost V 6 bases and J 6 bases; bases outside gene matches: 8. The CDR3 is 14 amino acids. The chain's CDR3 is CASSPDRARDTQYF. Written as DNA, the CDR3 is TGTGCCAGCAGCCCGGACAGGGCTAGGGATACGCAGTATTTT.

This clonotype was seen a few times. The chain carries TRBV6-1 and TRBJ1-4; 7 bases fit TRBD1. After removal of 10 bases from V and 8 bases from J, the junction contained 10 bases not matched to a gene. Germline V gives CDR1 MNHNS, CDR2 SASEGT. The CDR3 spans 13 residues. CDR3 residues: CATTRHRGEKLFF. CDR3 nucleotides: TGTGCCACCACGAGGCACAGGGGCGAAAAACTGTTTTTT.

This clonotype was found many times. The chain is built from TRBV7-2 and TRBJ2-7; D is possibly TRBD2 (6 bases). The germline V gene encodes CDR1 SGHTA and CDR2 FQGNSA. Trimming cost V 4 bases and J 0 bases, with 10 bases left between them. This CDR3 has 14 residues. The CDR3 DNA reads TGTGCCAGCAGCTCAAGACTAGTCTCCTACGAGCAGTACTTC. It is translated as CASSSRLVSYEQYF. The variable domain in full, completed from reference TRBV7-2 and TRBJ2-7, reads GAGVSQSPSNKVTEKGKDVELRCDPISGHTALYWYRQSLGQGLEFLIYFQGNSAPDKSGLPSDRFSAERTGGSVSTLTIQRTQQEDSAVYLCASSSRLVSYEQYFGPGTRLTVT.

This clonotype was picked up many times. The CDR3 region has the DNA TGTGCCAGCAGACGACACCAACGGGCCTACAATGAGCAGTTCTTC. Translated: CASRRHQRAYNEQFF. V gene TRBV6-1 combines with J gene TRBJ2-1, with D unresolved. The germline gives CDR1 MNHNS, CDR2 SASEGT. The V gene lost 6 bases and the J gene lost 2 bases, with 14 bases spanning the gap. This CDR3 is 15 amino acids long.

This clonotype was detected many times. J is TRBJ2-1 and V is TRBV7-9, with TRBD2 identical over 8 bases. The CDR3 runs 14 residues. Germline V gene lookup returns CDR1 SEHNR and CDR2 FQNEAQ (reference sequence). Trimming removed 8 bases from V and 0 bases from J; junction bases left unmatched: 3. The CDR3 DNA sequence: TGTGCCAGCGAGCGGGGGAGCTCCTACAATGAGCAGTTCTTC. Its protein product is CASERGSSYNEQFF.

This chain links TRBV9 with TRBJ1-6; D unclear. In germline, CDR1 is SGDLS, CDR2 YYNGEE. The CDR3 is 13 residues long. Trimming stripped 3 bases from V and 6 bases from J, with 7 bases between. The CDR3: CASSAGSNSPLHF. The CDR3 DNA reads as TGTGCCAGCAGCGCGGGAAGTAATTCACCCCTCCACTTT.

This clonotype was seen repeatedly, ten times or more. The V call is TRBV5-1, the J call TRBJ2-7; TRBD2 agrees at 12 bases. Per the germline V gene, CDR1 is SGHRS and CDR2 is YFSETQ. The junction had 5 bases not matched to a gene; V was cut back by 0 bases and J by 4 bases. The CDR3 totals 16 residues. DNA for the CDR3: TGCGCCAGCAGCTTGGGACTAGCGGGAGCTGGGTACGAGCAGTACTTC. It translates to CASSLGLAGAGYEQYF.

This clonotype turned up a few times. This chain uses TRBV7-8 with TRBJ1-1; possible D gene TRBD1, 6 bases. Germline loops: CDR1 SGHVS, CDR2 FQNEAQ. The CDR3 spans 16 residues. The V end lost 2 bases, the J end lost 0 bases, and 13 bases lay between the germline ends. The DNA of the CDR3 is TGTGCCAGCAGCTTAAGGGGGGGGGCCGTGAACACTGAAGCTTTCTTT. It specifies CASSLRGGAVNTEAFF.

V is TRBV4-3 and J is TRBJ2-4; the D is unclear. This CDR3 spans 16 amino acids. Germline loops: CDR1 LGHNA, CDR2 YSLEER. V was shortened by 2 bases and J by 0 bases, with 11 bases between the two germline ends. As DNA, the CDR3 is TGCGCCAGCAGCCAATATAACCAACTAGCCAAAAACATTCAGTACTTC. Amino acid sequence: CASSQYNQLAKNIQYF.

This clonotype was picked up many times. The chain recombines TRBV28 with TRBJ2-7, with 8 bases aligning to TRBD2. CDR1 and CDR2 from the germline V gene are MDHEN and SYDVKM. V lost 3 bases to trimming and J lost 4 bases; unmatched junction nucleotides: 8. The CDR3 length is 15 residues. CDR3 nucleotide sequence: TGTGCCAGCAGTTTTATCGGGGGGGGGGCATACGAGCAGTACTTC. Encoded protein: CASSFIGGGAYEQYF.

In DNA form, the CDR3 reads TGTGCCAGCAGCCGTACTAGCGGGGAAGGGTGGGATGAGCAGTTCTTC. It is translated as CASSRTSGEGWDEQFF. This chain joins TRBV4-2 and TRBJ2-1; 10 positions match TRBD2. Germline CDR1 and CDR2: LGHNA and YNFKEQ. V shed 4 bases and J 8 bases; nucleotides not matched to a gene: 11. This CDR3 is built from 16 residues.

This CDR3 reads CSARVLQGVTEAFF. The CDR3 nucleotides read TGCAGTGCTAGAGTTCTACAGGGGGTCACTGAAGCTTTCTTT. V is TRBV20-1 and J is TRBJ1-1; 8 nucleotides align to TRBD1. V lost 1 base to trimming and J lost 4 bases; unmatched junction nucleotides: 5. Germline assignment: CDR1 DFQATT and CDR2 SNEGSKA (reference sequence). The CDR3 contains 14 residues.

This clonotype was seen ten or more times. This rearrangement joins TRBV20-1 to TRBJ2-1; D gene unclear. CDR1 and CDR2 from the germline V gene are DFQATT and SNEGSKA (reference sequence). The CDR3 covers 15 residues. Trimming cost V 0 bases and J 6 bases, with 15 bases left between them. CDR3 sequence (DNA): TGCAGTGCTAGAGATCTTTTCTCCCACCTCAATGAGCAGTTCTTC. This codes for CSARDLFSHLNEQFF.

Only a few counts were recorded for this clonotype. J is TRBJ1-6 and V is TRBV12-3 or TRBV12-4; no clear D. Trimming shortened V by 3 bases and J by 14 bases, and 17 bases separated the two germline ends. CDR3 length: 14 amino acids. CDR3 nucleotide sequence: TGTGCCAGCAGTTTTGACACTTCGCTTCGGACCCTCCACTTT. Protein sequence: CASSFDTSLRTLHF.

Ten or more counts support this clonotype. The genes are TRBV29-1 and TRBJ2-7; weak D call: TRBD2 (5 bases). The V and J ends lost 0 bases and 9 bases respectively, with 12 bases between them. This CDR3 spans 12 amino acids. Germline CDR1 reads SQVTM; CDR2 reads ANQGSEA. The CDR3 DNA follows: TGCAGCGTTGAAGATGGAGGTACTCCGCAGTACTTC. Its protein is CSVEDGGTPQYF.

This clonotype was picked up a small number of times. The V gene is TRBV24-1, the J gene TRBJ2-5, with TRBD1 matching over 7 bases. CDR3 size: 15 residues. Losses at the gene ends were 4 bases for V and 10 bases for J; bases not matched to a gene: 14. The V gene's germline CDR1 is KGHDR and CDR2 SFDVKD. CDR3 protein: CATSEPMEGGAIQYF. DNA for the CDR3: TGTGCCACCAGTGAGCCGATGGAAGGGGGCGCGATCCAGTACTTC.

This clonotype was seen ten or more times. The chain links TRBV20-1 to TRBJ2-3; D not certain. The germline CDR1 and CDR2 sequences are DFQATT and SNEGSKA (reference sequence). The germline V and J ends were trimmed by 4 bases and 1 base, with 9 bases remaining between them. CDR3 size: 13 residues. The CDR3 region is CSANPRGTDTQYF. The DNA for the CDR3 is TGCAGTGCTAACCCTAGGGGCACAGATACGCAGTATTTT.

This clonotype was counted only a few times. The chain links TRBV5-1 to TRBJ2-7; 10 bases fit TRBD1. The germline V gene has CDR1 SGHRS and CDR2 YFSETQ. This CDR3 comprises 15 residues. V dropped 3 bases and J dropped 2; count of bases not matched to a gene: 5. The CDR3 reads CASSYAGTGAYEQYF. The CDR3 DNA reads TGCGCCAGCAGCTACGCCGGGACAGGGGCCTACGAGCAGTACTTC.

This chain joins TRBV7-9 and TRBJ1-1, with D unclear. Per the germline V gene, CDR1 is SEHNR and CDR2 is FQNEAQ (reference sequence). CDR3 size: 15 residues. Trimming took 4 bases from V and 1 from J, leaving 13 bases between them. Here the CDR3 reads CASSSAGRGNTEAFF. Written as DNA, the CDR3 is TGTGCCAGCAGCTCCGCCGGGCGGGGGAACACTGAAGCTTTCTTT.

The rearrangement joins TRBV6-5 to TRBJ1-5; D unresolved. This CDR3 has 14 residues. V lost 2 bases and J lost 5, with 10 bases in between. CDR1 MNHEY and CDR2 SVGAGI come from the germline V gene. CDR3 sequence (DNA): TGTGCCAGCAGTTACACAAGCAGTCATCAGCCCCAGCATTTT. It is translated as CASSYTSSHQPQHF.

This clonotype was found many times. The chain has TRBV10-3 and TRBJ2-5; 8 nucleotides align to TRBD2. J was trimmed by 5 bases and V by 2 bases; bases with no gene match: 1. Germline V gives CDR1 ENHRY, CDR2 SYGVKD. The CDR3 spans 13 residues. For the CDR3, the DNA is TGTGCCATCAGTGAGCAGCGGGAGGAGACCCAGTACTTC. Translating it yields CAISEQREETQYF.

This clonotype was seen at least ten times. The V gene is TRBV13, the J gene TRBJ2-1; TRBD1 matches at 7 bases. Per the germline V gene, CDR1 is PRHDT and CDR2 is FYEKMQ (reference sequence). This CDR3 has 14 residues. V was pared by 4 bases and J by 9 bases, with 9 bases of the junction left unmatched. Here the CDR3 DNA reads TGTGCCAGCAGCTGGTTACAGGGGATCGGTGAGCAGTTCTTC. Residues: CASSWLQGIGEQFF.